This T cell receptor beta chain was sequenced during a study of human T cells and chemical hapten exposure. Overall study: Each week of the approximately 26-week study, patients had diphenylcyclopropenone applied to the scalp.

Each cDNA molecule in the library carried unique molecular identifiers. TCRdb reprocessed the RACE reads via MiXCR and lists one record per CDR3 protein. The sample includes about 55,000 distinct CDR3 sequences, about 9.9% of them seen just once. This clonotype was seen a few times. Sample time point: patch test 2, 6 weeks after DPC sensitization. Treatment here: therapeutic diphenylcyclopropenone sensitization with weekly scalp DPC. The drawing of blood occurred before each patch test was applied. Suited to DPC and affected by alopecia, the donors ranged from 18 to 70 years old. Sequenced material: whole blood, taken in connection with sensitization to the hapten diphenylcyclopropenone (DPC). The clonotype was recovered from a woman aged 45-60 years with alopecia areata. Some clones in this sample may be carry-over from other donors' samples.

The CDR3 DNA sequence: TGTGCCAGCAGCCAAGATGACGCCCCAGCGGAGGGAACCGGGGAGCTGTTTTTT. Protein sequence: CASSQDDAPAEGTGELFF. V usage is TRBV4-2 and J usage is TRBJ2-2, with a possible D match to TRBD2 (6 bases). The germline V gene has CDR1 LGHNA and CDR2 YNFKEQ. V lost 0 bases and J lost 5, with 19 bases in between. This CDR3 is built from 18 residues.